One sample yielded the 4 T cell receptor beta chains listed below, sequenced in a study of shared clonotypes between healthy human individuals. Only in-frame clones appear in the TCRdb table, and some are missing; sequencing was by immunoSEQ multiplex PCR. This table holds 800,000 to 1,200,000 clones, around 78% found once. The sequenced material came from memory CD4+ T cells from PBMCs. Stated subset: CD45RA-negative fraction. Receptors originate from a man between 18 and 29 years old in good health. Some clones in this sample may be carry-over from other donors' samples.

A note on this clone: Other DNA sequences within the sample encode an identical CDR3. The chain links TRBV19 to TRBJ1-1; D is possibly TRBD1 (6 bases). Germline V CDR1 and CDR2: LNHDA, SQIVND (reference sequence). The CDR3 spans 13 residues. The V gene lost 9 bases and the J gene lost 1 base, with 12 bases spanning the gap. The CDR3: CASRGQPNTEAFF. In DNA, the CDR3 is TGTGCCAGCCGGGGGCAGCCGAACACTGAAGCTTTCTTT.

V gene TRBV9 combines with J gene TRBJ2-1; 8 nucleotides match TRBD2. The CDR3 has 16 amino acids. Germline values: CDR1 SGDLS, CDR2 YYNGEE. Trimming cost V 4 bases and J 4 bases; bases outside gene matches: 10. The CDR3 region is CASSPRGIAGYNEQFF. Here the CDR3 DNA reads TGTGCCAGCAGCCCAAGGGGTATAGCGGGGTACAATGAGCAGTTCTTC.

J is TRBJ1-1 and V is TRBV28, with D perhaps matching TRBD1 (6 bases). Germline CDR1 and CDR2: MDHEN and SYDVKM. V was trimmed by 7 bases and J by 1 base, leaving 10 bases between them. This CDR3 is built from 13 residues. The DNA of the CDR3 is TGTGCCAGCATCCTACAGGGGAACACTGAAGCTTTCTTT. Its translation: CASILQGNTEAFF.

As regards this clone: Other DNA sequences of this sample code for an identical CDR3. The V and J genes are TRBV5-1 and TRBJ1-1; D remains unclear. CDR1 SGHRS and CDR2 YFSETQ come from the germline V gene. This CDR3 region has 13 residues. Trimming cost V 1 base and J 0 bases, with 4 bases left between them. The CDR3 reads CASSLTVNTEAFF. Written as DNA, the CDR3 is TGCGCCAGCAGCTTGACCGTGAACACTGAAGCTTTCTTT.